Below are 20 T cell receptor beta chains sequenced from a single sample in a study of blood T cell repertoires in COVID-19. Clones were read by immunoSEQ multiplex PCR, and TCRdb kept only the in-frame ones, dropping some. This table has some 240,000 clones, about nine tenths appearing once. Sequenced input: peripheral blood. The source is a man in his fifties or sixties who had recovered from COVID-19.

The CDR3 reads CASSPAGWLEGRTGELFF. The CDR3 DNA is TGTGCCAGTAGTCCCGCCGGTTGGTTGGAGGGGCGGACCGGGGAGCTGTTTTTT. The chain employs TRBV19 and TRBJ2-2, with a possible D match to TRBD2 (6 bases). With 5 bases removed from V and 5 bases from J, the gap between germline ends came to 24 bases. The germline CDR1 and CDR2 sequences are LNHDA and SQIVND (reference sequence). CDR3 length: 18 residues.

The gene calls are TRBV3-1 (or the pseudogene TRBV3-2) and TRBJ1-5, with D unclear. This CDR3 has 15 amino acids. V was cut by 4 bases and J by 0 bases, with 10 bases left in between. Germline CDR1 LGHDT, CDR2 YNNKEL (reference sequence). The CDR3 region is CASSRGSGSNQPQHF. For the CDR3, the DNA is TGTGCCAGCAGCCGAGGTTCTGGTAGCAATCAGCCCCAGCATTTT.

The genes are TRBV12-5 and TRBJ1-1; TRBD1 aligns across 7 bases. The CDR3 is 14 amino acids. Germline lookup yields CDR1 LGHNT and CDR2 FRNRAP. J lost 3 bases, V lost 6 bases, and 7 bases had no gene match. CDR3: CASGLRGLDTEAFF. Here the CDR3 DNA reads TGTGCTAGTGGCCTGAGGGGGCTGGACACTGAAGCTTTCTTT.

The DNA for the CDR3 is TGTGCCAGCAGTTTAGTCCCAGGCGAGCAGTACTTC. Encoded protein: CASSLVPGEQYF. V gene TRBV12-3 or TRBV12-4 combines with J gene TRBJ2-7; D not resolved. The CDR3 contains 12 residues. V dropped 1 base and J dropped 6 bases, with 7 bases sitting between them.

This chain connects TRBV4-2 to TRBJ1-4; 10 bases fit TRBD1. Germline values: CDR1 LGHNA, CDR2 YNFKEQ. The CDR3 runs to 14 residues. The V gene end was trimmed by 4 bases and the J gene end by 7 bases; junction bases not matched to a gene: 3. CDR3 DNA: TGTGCCAGCAGCCGGGACAGGGGAGGTGAAAAACTGTTTTTT. Its protein product is CASSRDRGGEKLFF.

Turning to this clone: The same CDR3 can be traced to other DNA sequences in this sample. The chain recombines TRBV3-1 (or the pseudogene TRBV3-2) with TRBJ2-7; D gene ambiguous. The CDR3 extends over 12 amino acids. Trimming cost V 1 base and J 4 bases, with 5 bases left between them. Germline CDR1 reads LGHDT; CDR2 reads YNNKEL (reference sequence). As DNA, the CDR3 is TGTGCCAGCAGCCAAGGGCCATACGAGCAGTACTTC. It specifies CASSQGPYEQYF.

This clone appeared a few times. The CDR3 DNA reads as TGTGCCAGCAAGAGGCGGGAGAGCCATGAGCAGTTCTTC. Residues: CASKRRESHEQFF. The J gene is TRBJ2-1, the V gene TRBV2; 7 nucleotides line up with TRBD2. CDR1 SNHLY and CDR2 FYNNEI come from the germline V gene. V gave up 7 bases and J gave up 8 bases; unmatched junction bases: 8. The CDR3 runs to 13 residues.

The rearrangement links TRBV7-2 to TRBJ1-5; D not resolved. Germline lookup yields CDR1 SGHTA and CDR2 FQGNSA. Trimming removed 5 bases at V and 9 bases at J, with 17 bases between. This CDR3 is 14 amino acids long. The CDR3 is CASSERGRTGPQHF. The CDR3 coding sequence is TGTGCCAGCAGCGAGAGAGGGCGCACGGGGCCCCAGCATTTT.

The chain joins TRBV10-3 to TRBJ2-1; a weak D match, TRBD2 (6 bases). The germline V and J ends were trimmed by 2 bases and 5 bases, with 13 bases remaining between them. Germline V gives CDR1 ENHRY, CDR2 SYGVKD. This CDR3 is built from 15 residues. CDR3: CAISERLAGNNEQFF. The CDR3 DNA is TGTGCCATCAGTGAGAGGTTGGCGGGGAACAATGAGCAGTTCTTC.

V and J are TRBV27 and TRBJ2-2, with 7 bases that match TRBD1. Germline V lookup: CDR1 MNHEY, CDR2 SMNVEV (reference sequence). V lost 6 bases to trimming and J lost 5 bases; unmatched junction nucleotides: 6. This CDR3 comprises 14 residues. CDR3 residues: CASSRTGLTGELFF. CDR3 nucleotide sequence: TGTGCCAGCAGCCGGACAGGCCTGACCGGGGAGCTGTTTTTT.

This clone appeared a few times. This chain links TRBV6-2 or TRBV6-3 with TRBJ2-7; unclear D gene. Looked up from germline, CDR1 is MNHEY and CDR2 is SVGEGT. Between the trimmed V and J ends, which lost 5 bases and 2 bases, there was a span of 4 bases. The CDR3 is 11 amino acids. CDR3 in amino acids: CASSQAYEQYF. CDR3 coding DNA: TGTGCCAGCAGTCAGGCCTACGAGCAGTACTTC.

V and J are TRBV6-2 or TRBV6-3 and TRBJ2-7, with a weak D call TRBD2 (6 bases). The CDR3 length is 13 residues. The germline V gene has CDR1 MNHEY and CDR2 SVGEGT. Trimming stripped 2 bases from V and 3 bases from J, with 8 bases between. CDR3 amino acids: CASSYREHYEQYF. CDR3 bases: TGTGCCAGCAGTTACCGGGAGCACTACGAGCAGTACTTC.

The rearrangement joins TRBV20-1 to TRBJ2-7, with 9 bases fitting TRBD1. V shed 3 bases and J 2 bases; nucleotides not matched to a gene: 11. The germline V gene encodes CDR1 DFQATT and CDR2 SNEGSKA (reference sequence). CDR3 size: 16 residues. The CDR3 DNA is TGCAGTGCTAGTGAAACTGGGACAGGGAGACCCTACGAGCAGTACTTC. It codes for CSASETGTGRPYEQYF.

A single count supports this clone. The chain links TRBV15 to TRBJ2-1; 8 bases align to TRBD2. CDR1 is LNHNV, CDR2 YYDKDF, per germline (reference sequence). The CDR3 is 19 residues long. The J segment lost 4 bases and the V segment lost 5 bases, leaving 19 bases of the junction unmatched. The CDR3 is CATSSRGPSGPRIYNEQFF. Here the CDR3 DNA reads TGTGCCACCAGCTCAAGAGGTCCTAGCGGGCCCAGAATATACAATGAGCAGTTCTTC.

This chain connects TRBV18 to TRBJ1-2; TRBD1 might be the D (6 bases). Trimming took 0 bases from V and 7 from J, leaving 15 bases between them. Germline V gene lookup returns CDR1 KGHSH and CDR2 LQKENI. The CDR3 consists of 15 residues. CDR3 region: CASSPPQTGGIGYTF. CDR3 DNA sequence: TGTGCCAGCTCACCACCTCAGACAGGAGGAATTGGCTACACCTTC. The whole variable domain, filled in from reference TRBV18 and TRBJ1-2, reads NAGVMQNPRHLVRRRGQEARLRCSPMKGHSHVYWYRQLPEEGLKFMVYLQKENIIDESGMPKERFSAEFPKEGPSILRIQQVVRGDSAAYFCASSPPQTGGIGYTFGSGTRLTVV.

The gene calls are TRBV3-1 (or the pseudogene TRBV3-2) and TRBJ1-1, with D possibly TRBD1 on 6 matching bases. The CDR3 has 17 amino acids. The germline V and J ends were trimmed by 1 base and 4 bases, with 19 bases remaining between them. Germline V CDR1 and CDR2: LGHDT, YNNKEL (reference sequence). CDR3 amino acids: CASSQVPGGPSVTEAFF. The CDR3 bases are TGTGCCAGCAGCCAAGTCCCGGGGGGCCCCTCGGTCACTGAAGCTTTCTTT.

The chain employs TRBV2 and TRBJ2-2; possibly TRBD2 for D (6 bases). This CDR3 is 13 amino acids long. Germline V gene data show CDR1 as SNHLY and CDR2 as FYNNEI. V lost 10 bases and J 9 bases, leaving 18 bases between the germline ends. The CDR3 coding sequence is TGTGCCACCAAGAAAGCGGGCCTTAGGGAGCTGTTTTTT. Its protein product is CATKKAGLRELFF.

The chain carries TRBV10-3 and TRBJ1-2; possible D gene TRBD1, 6 bases. The CDR3 is 13 residues long. V lost 4 bases and J 7 bases, leaving 13 bases between the germline ends. The germline gives CDR1 ENHRY, CDR2 SYGVKD. The CDR3 DNA reads TGTGCCATCAGTGTAGGGCAGGGGCTTGGCTACACCTTC. Translation gives CAISVGQGLGYTF.

The J gene is TRBJ2-7, the V gene TRBV11-2; 8 bases agree with TRBD1. Trimming took 7 bases from V and 2 from J; bases not matched to a gene: 4. This CDR3 comprises 13 residues. Germline V lookup: CDR1 SGHAT, CDR2 FQNNGV. This CDR3 is CASKQGGTYEQYF. The CDR3 DNA is TGTGCCAGCAAACAGGGGGGAACCTACGAGCAGTACTTC.

The chain employs TRBV23-1 and TRBJ1-2, with 8 nucleotides matching TRBD1. TRBV23-1 is recorded as an ORF, its role being uncertain. The trim removed 0 bases at V and 4 bases at J, leaving 7 bases unmatched. The length of the CDR3 is 16 residues. CDR3 sequence: CASSQSRTGKTYGYTF. CDR3 coding DNA: TGCGCCAGCAGTCAATCGCGGACAGGGAAGACCTATGGCTACACCTTC.